The 17 T cell receptor beta chains reported below all come from one sample, sequenced in a study of beta chain features in type 1 diabetes. Isolated RNA was reverse transcribed in full, so expressed TCRB transcripts were sequenced. Produced via immunoSEQ multiplex PCR; TCRdb's table is partial and in-frame only. The repertoire holds under 950,000 clones, with 15% to 20% as singletons. Sequencing used naive CD4+ T cells from blood. The receptors come from a woman aged 18-35 years in good health.

The chain uses TRBV11-1 and TRBJ2-7, with 9 bases lining up with TRBD1. CDR3 length equals 17 residues. Germline trimming cut 5 bases from V and 0 bases from J; bases unmatched to any gene: 11. CDR1 and CDR2 from the germline V gene are SGHAT and FQDESV (reference sequence). Here the CDR3 DNA reads TGTGCCAGCAGCAGCCCTTCTCCACAGGGGGCCTCCTACGAGCAGTACTTC. Translating gives CASSSPSPQGASYEQYF. Supplemented by reference TRBV11-1 and TRBJ2-7, the full variable domain reads EAEVAQSPRYKITEKSQAVAFWCDPISGHATLYWYRQILGQGPELLVQFQDESVVDDSQLPKDRFSAERLKGVDSTLKIQPAELGDSAMYLCASSSPSPQGASYEQYFGPGTRLTVT.

This clone has more than one count but fewer than ten. The chain employs TRBV28 and TRBJ2-7; D is unclear. The CDR3 is 14 amino acids. From germline, CDR1 is MDHEN and CDR2 SYDVKM. V was cut by 6 bases and J by 0 bases, with 12 bases left in between. The CDR3 DNA sequence: TGTGCCAGCAGCACCCCAGGACCCTCCTACGAGCAGTACTTC. Protein sequence: CASSTPGPSYEQYF.

The V and J genes are TRBV29-1 and TRBJ1-4; perhaps TRBD1 as D (5 bases). This CDR3 comprises 13 residues. Trimming took off 4 bases at V and 5 bases at J, with 11 bases between the two ends. Germline lookup yields CDR1 SQVTM and CDR2 ANQGSEA. CDR3 region: CSVAGRVNEKLFF. CDR3 in DNA: TGCAGCGTTGCCGGCAGGGTGAATGAAAAACTGTTTTTT.

The rearrangement joins TRBV9 to TRBJ1-2, with TRBD1 matching 8 bases. The CDR3 runs 16 residues. CDR1 and CDR2 from the germline V gene are SGDLS and YYNGEE. V lost 0 bases, J lost 0 bases, and 4 bases stayed unmatched. The CDR3 DNA reads as TGTGCCAGCAGCGTAGAGTCGGGACAGGCTAACTATGGCTACACCTTC. Protein: CASSVESGQANYGYTF.

This clone was observed a few times. V is TRBV5-5 and J is TRBJ1-4; 9 positions match TRBD1. The CDR3 has 17 amino acids. Trimming took 2 bases from V and 0 from J; bases not matched to a gene: 5. Per the germline V gene, CDR1 is SGHKS and CDR2 is YYEKEE (reference sequence). The chain's CDR3 is CASSFYRGRATNEKLFF. The CDR3 DNA sequence: TGTGCCAGCAGCTTCTACAGGGGGCGTGCAACTAATGAAAAACTGTTTTTT.

The chain is built from TRBV7-3 and TRBJ2-3, with D possibly matching TRBD2 (5 bases). Germline CDR1 and CDR2: SGHTA and FQGTGA. Trimming left V 0 bases short and J 6 bases short, with 7 bases between. The CDR3 length is 13 residues. The CDR3 protein is CASSLTWEDTQYF. DNA of the CDR3: TGTGCCAGCAGCTTAACGTGGGAGGATACGCAGTATTTT. The full variable domain, completed using reference TRBV7-3 and TRBJ2-3, is GAGVSQTPSNKVTEKGKYVELRCDPISGHTALYWYRQSLGQGPEFLIYFQGTGAADDSGLPNDRFFAVRPEGSVSTLKIQRTERGDSAVYLCASSLTWEDTQYFGPGTRLTVL.

There are a few counts of this clone. The gene calls are TRBV7-2 and TRBJ1-2; D possibly corresponds to TRBD1 (5 bases). V dropped 5 bases and J dropped 7 bases, with 20 bases sitting between them. The CDR3 loop spans 15 amino acids. CDR1 is SGHTA, CDR2 FQGNSA, per germline. The CDR3 is CASSRGGAQLGGYTF. The CDR3, as DNA: TGTGCCAGCAGCCGAGGCGGGGCACAACTAGGTGGCTACACCTTC.

The gene calls are TRBV7-2 and TRBJ2-3; D is possibly TRBD2 (6 bases). CDR3 length equals 16 residues. Germline CDR1 and CDR2: SGHTA and FQGNSA. Trimming stripped 2 bases from V and 5 bases from J, with 17 bases between. The CDR3 spells CASSLRGPGEVDTQYF. CDR3 nucleotides: TGTGCCAGCAGCTTACGGGGTCCGGGAGAGGTAGATACGCAGTATTTT.

J is TRBJ1-1 and V is TRBV28, with 8 nucleotides matching TRBD1. The CDR3 loop spans 15 amino acids. Germline values: CDR1 MDHEN, CDR2 SYDVKM. J was trimmed by 4 bases and V by 4 bases; bases with no gene match: 8. CDR3 coding DNA: TGTGCCAGCAGTTCAGGACAGGGTGTAACCACTGAAGCTTTCTTT. Amino acids: CASSSGQGVTTEAFF.

This clone was seen a handful of times. The rearrangement uses TRBV7-3 and TRBJ2-7, with D perhaps TRBD2 (6 bases). The CDR3 contains 13 residues. Trimming left V 5 bases short and J 6 bases short, with 14 bases between. CDR1 is SGHTA and CDR2 is FQGTGA in the germline V gene. The CDR3 sequence is CASSPGEGGEQYF. The CDR3, as DNA: TGTGCCAGCAGCCCGGGAGAGGGTGGCGAGCAGTACTTC.

V gene TRBV18 combines with J gene TRBJ2-1; the D gene is possibly TRBD1 (5 bases). The CDR3 length is 14 residues. From germline, CDR1 is KGHSH and CDR2 LQKENI. Trimming stripped 6 bases from V and 4 bases from J, with 13 bases between. The CDR3 protein is CASSVRAVYNEQFF. CDR3 DNA sequence: TGTGCCAGCTCGGTCAGGGCAGTGTACAATGAGCAGTTCTTC.

This clone was recorded a few times. V usage is TRBV7-3 and J usage is TRBJ2-1; D remains unclear. Between the trimmed V and J ends, which lost 4 bases and 0 bases, there was a span of 10 bases. Germline CDR1 reads SGHTA; CDR2 reads FQGTGA. This CDR3 has 15 amino acids. The CDR3 protein is CASSSRHSSYNEQFF. In DNA, the CDR3 is TGTGCCAGCAGCTCCCGCCATAGCTCCTACAATGAGCAGTTCTTC.

The gene calls are TRBV7-9 and TRBJ2-1, with no clear D. CDR1 is SEHNR, CDR2 FQNEAQ, per germline (reference sequence). The germline V and J ends were trimmed by 5 bases and 0 bases, with 20 bases remaining between them. The length of the CDR3 is 18 residues. CDR3 in DNA: TGTGCCAGCAGCATAAGGGTCGGACCTAGTAGCTCCTACAATGAGCAGTTCTTC. Protein product: CASSIRVGPSSSYNEQFF.

The chain recombines TRBV27 with TRBJ1-5; the match to TRBD1 covers 8 bases. This CDR3 contains 15 residues. J was trimmed by 4 bases and V by 5 bases; bases with no gene match: 7. CDR1 is MNHEY and CDR2 is SMNVEV in the germline V gene (reference sequence). CDR3 protein: CASSALTGGNQPQHF. In DNA, the CDR3 is TGTGCCAGCAGTGCCCTTACAGGGGGAAATCAGCCCCAGCATTTT.

This clone came up a few times. The V call is TRBV15, the J call TRBJ2-7; 10 bases fit TRBD2. Germline V gene lookup returns CDR1 LNHNV and CDR2 YYDKDF (reference sequence). V lost 2 bases, J lost 4 bases, and 11 bases stayed unmatched. The CDR3 is 17 residues long. The CDR3 bases are TGTGCCACCAGCAGATCGATAGCGGGAGGCGGATTTTACGAGCAGTACTTC. Translated, it gives CATSRSIAGGGFYEQYF.

Only a few counts were recorded for this clone. The gene calls are TRBV19 and TRBJ1-2; D gene uncertain. This CDR3 spans 15 amino acids. The germline gives CDR1 LNHDA, CDR2 SQIVND (reference sequence). Between the trimmed V and J ends, which lost 8 bases and 2 bases, there was a span of 18 bases. The CDR3 protein is CASPRTIQKNYGYTF. The CDR3 nucleotides are TGTGCCAGTCCCAGAACGATACAGAAGAACTATGGCTACACCTTC.

The genes are TRBV28 and TRBJ1-1; D uncertain. Germline V gene lookup returns CDR1 MDHEN and CDR2 SYDVKM. V was trimmed by 4 bases and J by 11 bases, leaving 14 bases between them. This CDR3 is 12 amino acids long. CDR3 nucleotides: TGTGCCAGCAGTTACCGCTGGGCGCGCGCTTTCTTT. This codes for CASSYRWARAFF.